The clone carrying this TCR beta chain was detected a few times. The data originate from a study of beta chain features in type 1 diabetes. As for the study in general: Taken together, all samples contributed 107,917,701 examined sorted cells.

All of the isolated RNA was reverse transcribed, so expressed TCRB transcripts were sequenced. Regulatory, naive and central memory T cell samples averaged approximately 3.8 million reads. The method was immunoSEQ multiplex PCR; TCRdb's version includes in-frame clones alone and lacks a portion of them. The data show 970,000 or so clones, with roughly 15% seen just once and around 0.02% held by the top ten. This receptor was taken from a woman in her late teens or twenties in good health. Sequencing was carried out using naive CD4+ T cells from blood.

CDR3 DNA: TGTGCCATCAGTGAGTCGATCGCCTACGAGCAGTACTTC. Its protein product is CAISESIAYEQYF. This chain links TRBV10-3 with TRBJ2-7; the D is unclear. The V and J ends lost 0 bases and 2 bases respectively, with 5 bases between them. This CDR3 has 13 residues. Looked up from germline, CDR1 is ENHRY and CDR2 is SYGVKD.